These 21 T cell receptor beta chains originate from one sample sequenced in a study of T cell clonality in common variable immunodeficiency. Using immunoSEQ multiplex PCR, the repertoire was profiled, and TCRdb retains in-frame clones only, with some absent. The sample was found to contain roughly 43,000 clones, and every one recurs. Sequencing was performed on peripheral blood mononuclear cells. The receptor set was obtained from a person aged 18 to 69 in good health.

This clone came up many times. With the read ending 3 residues before the CDR3 end, the germline J gene is used to fill in that end. The J gene is TRBJ1-1, the V gene TRBV20-1; D is possibly TRBD1 (5 bases). The V end was cut by 4 bases, the J end by 6 bases, with 15 bases between. Germline lookup yields CDR1 DFQATT and CDR2 SNEGSKA (reference sequence). This CDR3 comprises 13 residues. CDR3: CSANQGSKSEAFF. Partial CDR3 DNA: TGCAGTGCTAACCAGGGCTCGAAGTCTGAA.

In this sample, this clone turned up many times. The read ends 3 residues shy of where the CDR3 ends; the end is completed using the germline J gene. The sample contains more than one DNA sequence encoding this CDR3. This chain joins TRBV5-1 and TRBJ2-2, with TRBD1 matching 8 bases. Germline CDR1 and CDR2: SGHRS and YFSETQ. After removal of 3 bases from V and 8 bases from J, the junction contained 3 bases not matched to a gene. This CDR3 has 13 residues. The CDR3 spells CASSSGGSGELFF. The DNA read from the CDR3 is TGCGCCAGCAGCTCAGGGGGCTCTGGGGAG.

This clone has at least ten counts. The missing CDR3 end, 3 residues past where the read stops, is filled in from the germline J gene. The chain employs TRBV20-1 and TRBJ2-3; D uncertain. The CDR3 has 16 residues. V lost 2 bases and J lost 4, with 19 bases in between. CDR1 is DFQATT, CDR2 SNEGSKA, per germline (reference sequence). The CDR3 bases that were read are TGCAGTGCTAGATTTGGAAACAGCTTGGCCCCAGATACG. Amino acid sequence: CSARFGNSLAPDT. The whole CDR3 region reads CSARFGNSLAPDTQYF.

This clone has at least ten counts. Read data end 3 residues before the CDR3 end; the end is taken from the germline J gene. V and J are TRBV18 and TRBJ1-4; a possible D gene is TRBD1 (5 bases). CDR1 is KGHSH, CDR2 LQKENI, per germline. The ends were cut back, 4 bases at V and 5 bases at J, with 8 bases in the middle. The CDR3 spans 13 residues. The CDR3 bases that were read are TGTGCCAGCTCACAGGGGAGGAATGAAAAA. It is translated as CASSQGRNEK. The entire CDR3 is CASSQGRNEKLFF.

This clone showed up many times. The part of the CDR3 DNA that was read is TGTGCCAGTAGTACCGCGGGGGCCTTAAGGACTTACGAG. Encoded protein: CASSTAGALRTYE. The full CDR3 sequence reads CASSTAGALRTYEQYF. The V and J genes are TRBV19 and TRBJ2-7, with D possibly TRBD2 on 7 matching bases. Read coverage stops 3 residues before the CDR3 terminus; the germline J gene supplies the remainder. Germline V gene lookup returns CDR1 LNHDA and CDR2 SQIVND (reference sequence). The V end was cut by 4 bases, the J end by 4 bases, with 20 bases between. This CDR3 has 16 residues.

This clone appeared a few times. The observed sequence ends 3 residues before the CDR3 terminus, with the missing tail filled in from the germline J gene. The chain has TRBV6-2 or TRBV6-3 and TRBJ2-5, with 7 bases fitting TRBD1. In germline, CDR1 is MNHEY, CDR2 SVGEGT. The CDR3 totals 16 residues. Trimming at V came to 4 bases and at J to 6 bases, leaving 14 bases not matched to a gene. The CDR3 DNA, read in part, is TGTGCCAGCAGTTGGGACAGCATATATAGCAATAAGACC. The encoded protein is CASSWDSIYSNKT. The entire CDR3 protein reads CASSWDSIYSNKTQYF.

Note on this clone: Sequencing ends 3 residues short of the CDR3 end; the germline J gene provides the rest. This chain uses TRBV29-1 with TRBJ2-5; D may be TRBD2 (6 bases). The CDR3 is 11 amino acids. Germline lookup yields CDR1 SQVTM and CDR2 ANQGSEA. Trimming stripped 4 bases from V and 3 bases from J, with 6 bases between. CDR3 protein: CSVGREETQYF. The CDR3 DNA, read in part, is TGCAGCGTTGGGAGGGAAGAGACC.

This clone has at least ten counts. The observed sequence ends 3 residues before the CDR3 terminus, with the missing tail filled in from the germline J gene. This chain uses TRBV6-2 or TRBV6-3 with TRBJ2-1; 14 bases line up with TRBD2. CDR1 is MNHEY and CDR2 is SVGEGT in the germline V gene. Trimming cost V 2 bases and J 9 bases; bases outside gene matches: 3. This CDR3 region has 15 residues. The CDR3 is CASSYLGLAGGEQFF. The sequenced CDR3 bases are TGTGCCAGCAGTTACCTCGGACTAGCGGGAGGTGAG.

This clone appeared many times. Read data end 3 residues before the CDR3 end; the end is taken from the germline J gene. The chain uses TRBV9 and TRBJ1-3, with 9 bases that match TRBD1. Trimming took 2 bases from V and 3 from J; bases not matched to a gene: 6. The germline CDR1 and CDR2 sequences are SGDLS and YYNGEE. This CDR3 comprises 16 residues. CDR3 bases read: TGTGCCAGCAGCGTCCTTACAGGGGGCATTGGAAACACC. It codes for CASSVLTGGIGNT. The whole CDR3 is CASSVLTGGIGNTIYF.

This clone was seen many times. The observed sequence ends 3 residues before the CDR3 terminus, with the missing tail filled in from the germline J gene. The chain uses TRBV7-3 and TRBJ2-7; no clear D. The germline V gene encodes CDR1 SGHTA and CDR2 FQGTGA. Deletions cut 5 bases from V and 3 bases from J, with 17 bases between. This CDR3 comprises 15 residues. CDR3 residues: CASSPLSVPYYEQYF. CDR3 DNA (partial): TGTGCCAGCAGCCCCCTGAGCGTTCCGTACTACGAG.

This clone was recorded at least ten times. The read falls 3 residues short of the CDR3 end, and the missing part is taken from the germline J gene. The rearrangement links TRBV11-2 to TRBJ2-1; 7 nucleotides align to TRBD1. The germline gives CDR1 SGHAT, CDR2 FQNNGV. The length of the CDR3 is 12 residues. The V segment lost 2 bases and the J segment 9 bases; nucleotides outside the gene matches: 1. The CDR3 DNA, read in part, is TGTGCCAGCAGCTTAACAGGGGCTGAG. Translation gives CASSLTGAE. The complete CDR3 protein is CASSLTGAEQFF.

This clone was found many times. The read finishes 3 residues shy of the CDR3 end, and the germline J gene is used to complete it. This sequence joins TRBV5-1 and TRBJ2-3; 14 bases map to TRBD2. The CDR3 totals 16 residues. Trimming removed 4 bases from V and 4 bases from J; junction bases left unmatched: 5. Germline CDR1 is SGHRS and CDR2 is YFSETQ. CDR3 loop: CASSTGTSGSADTQYF. CDR3 DNA, as far as it was read: TGCGCCAGCAGCACAGGGACTAGCGGGAGTGCAGATACG.

This clone was seen repeatedly, ten times or more. Read data end 3 residues before the CDR3 end; the end is taken from the germline J gene. The J gene is TRBJ1-1, the V gene TRBV11-2; no clear D. Germline CDR1 SGHAT, CDR2 FQNNGV. The germline V and J ends were trimmed by 5 bases and 2 bases, with 15 bases remaining between them. CDR3 length: 15 residues. The sequenced part of the CDR3 DNA is TGTGCCAGCAGCCCACTAGGGCGTCTTAACACTGAA. Translation gives CASSPLGRLNTE. The full CDR3 protein reads CASSPLGRLNTEAFF. Full variable domain (rest looked up from reference TRBV11-2 and TRBJ1-1): EAGVAQSPRYKIIEKRQSVAFWCNPISGHATLYWYQQILGQGPKLLIQFQNNGVVDDSQLPKDRFSAERLKGVDSTLKIQPAKLEDSAVYLCASSPLGRLNTEAFFGQGTRLTVV.

The sample holds many counts of this clone. Coverage ceases 3 residues before the CDR3 finishes, and the germline J gene fills in the end. The chain combines TRBV11-2 with TRBJ2-3; 11 nucleotides align to TRBD2. The germline V gene has CDR1 SGHAT and CDR2 FQNNGV. V shed 3 bases and J 5 bases; nucleotides not matched to a gene: 4. The CDR3 contains 15 residues. CDR3 amino acids: CASSFIAGGQDTQYF. Partial CDR3 DNA: TGTGCCAGCAGCTTCATAGCGGGGGGGCAAGATACG. Complete variable domain (other parts from reference TRBV11-2 and TRBJ2-3): EAGVAQSPRYKIIEKRQSVAFWCNPISGHATLYWYQQILGQGPKLLIQFQNNGVVDDSQLPKDRFSAERLKGVDSTLKIQPAKLEDSAVYLCASSFIAGGQDTQYFGPGTRLTVL.

Many counts were recorded for this clone. The read is 3 residues too short to cover the CDR3 end, so that end is filled in from the germline J gene. This chain connects TRBV11-3 to TRBJ1-3; the D gene is possibly TRBD1 (5 bases). V was shortened by 6 bases and J by 8 bases, with 14 bases between the two germline ends. Germline loops: CDR1 SGHNT, CDR2 YENEEA. This CDR3 contains 13 residues. Here the CDR3 reads CASSFPRADTIYF. The sequenced part of the CDR3 DNA is TGTGCCAGCAGTTTCCCCAGGGCGGACACC.

This clone was counted between two and nine times. The read ends 3 residues before the CDR3 terminus; that terminus is restored from the germline J gene. The chain has TRBV19 and TRBJ1-2, with TRBD1 as a possible D gene (6 bases). This CDR3 has 15 residues. The germline V gene has CDR1 LNHDA and CDR2 SQIVND (reference sequence). CDR3 amino acids: CASNNSGGSYNDYTF. The DNA read from the CDR3 is TGTGCCAGTAATAATAGCGGGGGCAGCTACAATGAC.

A remark on this clone: The read gets to within 3 residues of the CDR3 end, and the germline J gene fills in the rest. The chain employs TRBV7-2 and TRBJ1-1, with unresolved D. This CDR3 has 15 amino acids. In germline, CDR1 is SGHTA, CDR2 FQGNSA. Partial CDR3 DNA: TGTGCCAGCAGCTTAGGCGATCGACTAGCGGGTTCT. Residues: CASSLGDRLAGS. The full CDR3 reads CASSLGDRLAGSAFF.

This clone was detected many times. The CDR3 extends 3 residues past the end of the read, so its final part is completed from the germline J gene. V and J are TRBV7-3 and TRBJ2-2; D is unresolved. Trimming pared 2 bases from V and 1 base from J, leaving 5 bases between. This CDR3 is 14 amino acids long. The germline V gene encodes CDR1 SGHTA and CDR2 FQGTGA. CDR3 loop: CASSLGGNTGELFF. The sequenced CDR3 bases are TGTGCCAGCAGCTTAGGCGGGAACACCGGGGAG.

This clone was counted many times. The read ends 3 residues shy of where the CDR3 ends; the end is completed using the germline J gene. The rearrangement links TRBV19 to TRBJ1-1; no clear D. Germline V CDR1 and CDR2: LNHDA, SQIVND (reference sequence). The CDR3 is made up of 15 amino acids. V was cut by 5 bases and J by 1 base, with 14 bases left in between. CDR3 DNA, as far as it was read: TGTGCCAGTAGTTCTTCCGGACGGGGGAACACTGAA. Translation gives CASSSSGRGNTE. The entire CDR3 protein is CASSSSGRGNTEAFF.

This clone showed up many times. The CDR3 end is not reached by the read, which stops 3 residues before it; the germline J gene fills it in. The chain joins TRBV3-1 (or the pseudogene TRBV3-2) to TRBJ2-2, with 13 nucleotides matching TRBD2. This CDR3 region has 16 residues. Germline loops: CDR1 LGHDT, CDR2 YNNKEL (reference sequence). The ends lost 4 bases at V and 7 bases at J; junction bases unmatched: 6. CDR3 sequence: CASSLRTSGSGGELFF. CDR3 bases read: TGTGCCAGCAGCCTTAGGACTAGCGGGAGTGGCGGGGAG.

As regards this clone: The read terminates 3 residues before the CDR3 end, so the remaining end is supplied by the germline J gene. This chain joins TRBV27 and TRBJ2-7; D is undetermined. This CDR3 contains 13 residues. The germline CDR1 and CDR2 sequences are MNHEY and SMNVEV (reference sequence). The V end was cut by 3 bases, the J end by 3 bases, with 9 bases between. CDR3 DNA (partial): TGTGCCAGCAGTTTGGGCGAAGGCTACGAG. It encodes CASSLGEGYE. The CDR3 in its entirety is CASSLGEGYEQYF.